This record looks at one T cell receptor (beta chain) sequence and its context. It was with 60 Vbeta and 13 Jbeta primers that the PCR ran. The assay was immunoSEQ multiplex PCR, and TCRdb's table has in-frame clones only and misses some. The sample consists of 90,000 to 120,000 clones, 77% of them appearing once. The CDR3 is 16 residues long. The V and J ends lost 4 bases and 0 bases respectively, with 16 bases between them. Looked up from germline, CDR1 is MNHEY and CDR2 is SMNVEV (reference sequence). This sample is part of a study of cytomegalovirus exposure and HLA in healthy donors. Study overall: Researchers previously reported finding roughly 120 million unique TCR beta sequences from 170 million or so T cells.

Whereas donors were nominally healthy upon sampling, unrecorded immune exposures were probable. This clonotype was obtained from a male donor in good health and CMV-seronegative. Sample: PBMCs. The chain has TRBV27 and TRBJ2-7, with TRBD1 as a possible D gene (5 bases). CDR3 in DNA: TGTGCCAGCAGTTCAAGGACAAAGCTGAGCTCCTACGAGCAGTACTTC. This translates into CASSSRTKLSSYEQYF.